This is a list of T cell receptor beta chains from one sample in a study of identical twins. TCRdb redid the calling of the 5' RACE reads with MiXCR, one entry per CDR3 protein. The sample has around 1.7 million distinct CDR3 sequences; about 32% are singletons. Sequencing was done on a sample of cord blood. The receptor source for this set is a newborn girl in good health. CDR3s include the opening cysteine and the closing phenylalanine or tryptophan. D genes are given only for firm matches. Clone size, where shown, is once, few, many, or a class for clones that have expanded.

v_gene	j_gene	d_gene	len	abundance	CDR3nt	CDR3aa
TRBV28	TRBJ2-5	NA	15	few	TGTGCCAGCAGTTTATTCGAGGGGGGAGAAGAGACCCAGTACTTC	CASSLFEGGEETQYF
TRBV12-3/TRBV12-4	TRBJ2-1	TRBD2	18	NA	TGTGCCAGCAGTTCCAGACTAGCGGGAGGGCCACTCTACAATGAGCAGTTCTTC	CASSSRLAGGPLYNEQFF
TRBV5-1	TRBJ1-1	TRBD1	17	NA	TGCGCCAGCAGCTCCCGACAGGGGGCGCTCCTGAACACTGAAGCTTTCTTT	CASSSRQGALLNTEAFF
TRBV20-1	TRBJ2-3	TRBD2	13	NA	TGCAGCAGCGGGACTAGCGGCACAGATACGCAGTATTTT	CSSGTSGTDTQYF
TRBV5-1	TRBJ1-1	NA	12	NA	TGCGCCAGTCGGGACACCTACACTGAAGCTTTCTTT	CASRDTYTEAFF
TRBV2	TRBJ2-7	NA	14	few	TGTGCCAGCAGTGAAGGCCCACGCTTCTACGAGCAGTACTTC	CASSEGPRFYEQYF
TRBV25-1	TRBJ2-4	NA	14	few	TGTGCCAGCAGTGGGTATCTAGCCAAAAACATTCAGTACTTC	CASSGYLAKNIQYF
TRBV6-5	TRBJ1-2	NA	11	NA	TGTGCCAGCAGTTACTATTCTGGCTACACCTTC	CASSYYSGYTF
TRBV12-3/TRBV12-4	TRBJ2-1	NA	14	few	TGTGCCAGCAGGCCAGGGGTAAATGGTGTTGGCCAGTTCTTC	CASRPGVNGVGQFF
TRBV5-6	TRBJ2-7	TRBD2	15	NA	TGTGCCAGCAGCTCAGTAGCGGGGGGCCCTTACGAGCAGTACTTC	CASSSVAGGPYEQYF
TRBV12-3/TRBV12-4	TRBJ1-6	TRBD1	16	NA	TGTGCCAGCAGAGCGGACAGGAGCTCCTATAATTCACCCCTCCACTTT	CASRADRSSYNSPLHF
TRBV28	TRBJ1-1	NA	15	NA	TGTGCCAGCAGTCCGCTGGGGAGGGACAACACTGAAGCTTTCTTT	CASSPLGRDNTEAFF
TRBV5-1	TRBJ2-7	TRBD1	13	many	TGCGCCAGCAGCACGAACAGGGGTTACGAGCAGTACTTC	CASSTNRGYEQYF
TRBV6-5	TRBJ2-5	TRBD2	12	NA	TGTGCCACCAGCAGCGGGGAAGAGACCCAGTACTTC	CATSSGEETQYF
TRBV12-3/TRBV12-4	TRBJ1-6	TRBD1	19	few	TGTGCTAGCAGTTTTAGCCCCACAGGGGAGAGGTCCTATAATTCACCCCTCCACTTT	CASSFSPTGERSYNSPLHF
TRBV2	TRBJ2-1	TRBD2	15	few	TGTGCCAGCAGTGAACCCCCTAGCGGGAGAAGTGAGCAGTTCTTC	CASSEPPSGRSEQFF
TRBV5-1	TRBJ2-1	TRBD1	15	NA	TGCGCCAGCAGCTCTCTGACAGGGGGAACATACGAGCAGTTCTTC	CASSSLTGGTYEQFF
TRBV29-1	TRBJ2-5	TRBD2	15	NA	TGCAGCGTTGCCGGACTAGCGGGTCCCTACAATGAGCAGTACTTC	CSVAGLAGPYNEQYF
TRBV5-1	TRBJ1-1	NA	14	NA	TGCGCCAGCAGCTCGATCCCGGGGATCGCTGAAGCTTTCTTT	CASSSIPGIAEAFF
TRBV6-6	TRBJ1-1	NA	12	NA	TGTGCCAGCAGAGCCCCCCACACTGAAGCTTTCTTT	CASRAPHTEAFF
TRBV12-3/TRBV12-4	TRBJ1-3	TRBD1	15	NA	TGTGCCAGCAGTTTTGCCAGGGGGGGTGGAAACACCATATATTTT	CASSFARGGGNTIYF
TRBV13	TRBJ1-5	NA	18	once	TGTGCCAGCAGGGCTTCGGGACAAGAAATTTATAGCAATCAGCCCCAGCATTTT	CASRASGQEIYSNQPQHF
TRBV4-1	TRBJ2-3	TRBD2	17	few	TGCGCCAGCAGCCAAGCCTCGGGACTAGCGAGCACAGATACGCAGTATTTT	CASSQASGLASTDTQYF
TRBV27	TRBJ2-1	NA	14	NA	TGTGCCAGCAGTCCCACCCCTTTTAGTGGGGAGCAGTTCTTC	CASSPTPFSGEQFF
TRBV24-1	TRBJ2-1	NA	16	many	TGTGCCACCAGTGATTTGGTGCGGACTCGAGTCAATGAGCAGTTCTTC	CATSDLVRTRVNEQFF
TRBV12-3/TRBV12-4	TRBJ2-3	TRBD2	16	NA	TGTGCCAGCAGTTCAGCACTAGCGGGATACACAGATACGCAGTATTTT	CASSSALAGYTDTQYF
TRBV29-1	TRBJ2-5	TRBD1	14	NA	TGCAGCGTTTCCCCGGACAGGGGGCGAGAGACCCAGTACTTC	CSVSPDRGRETQYF
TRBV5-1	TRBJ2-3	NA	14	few	TGCGCCAGCAGCTCTTACTCCCTCTTGGAGACGCAGTATTTT	CASSSYSLLETQYF
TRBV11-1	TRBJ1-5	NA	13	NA	TGTGCCAGCAGCTTGGCCCCCTTCAAGCCCCAGCATTTT	CASSLAPFKPQHF
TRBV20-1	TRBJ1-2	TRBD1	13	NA	TGCAGACCCAGCCACAGGGGGCGCGAAGGCTACACCTTC	CRPSHRGREGYTF
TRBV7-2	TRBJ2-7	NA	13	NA	TGTGCCAGCAGCTTTGGGGTAGGGAACTTTCAGTACTTC	CASSFGVGNFQYF
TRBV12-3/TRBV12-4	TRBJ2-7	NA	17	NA	TGTGCCAGCAGTTCCCCTTCTGGGGGCGGGGGTGGCTACGAGCAGTACTTC	CASSSPSGGGGGYEQYF
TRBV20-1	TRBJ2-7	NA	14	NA	TGCAGTGCTAGAGATGTTTTGGGGGCCTACGAGCAGTACTTC	CSARDVLGAYEQYF
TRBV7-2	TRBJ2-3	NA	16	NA	TGTGCCAGCAGCTTAGTAGGGGCGTCAGGTGGGGATACGCAGTATTTT	CASSLVGASGGDTQYF
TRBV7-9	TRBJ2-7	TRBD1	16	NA	TGTGCCAGCAGCTTACCCACCGCAGGGGGACCCTACGAGCAGTACTTC	CASSLPTAGGPYEQYF
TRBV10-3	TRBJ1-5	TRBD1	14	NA	TGTGCCATCAGTGGGCACAGGGGAGGTCAGCCCCAGCATTTT	CAISGHRGGQPQHF
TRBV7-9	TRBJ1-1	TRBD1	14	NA	TGTGCCAGCAGCTTTGGACAGGGAGGTACTGAAGCTTTCTTT	CASSFGQGGTEAFF
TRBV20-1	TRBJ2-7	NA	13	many	TGCAGTGCTAGAGAGGGACCGAGCTACGAGCAGTACTTC	CSAREGPSYEQYF
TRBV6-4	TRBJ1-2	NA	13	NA	TGTGCCAGCGGTCCGGGGGATATTTATGGCTACACCTTC	CASGPGDIYGYTF
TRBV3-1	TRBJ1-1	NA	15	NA	TGTGCCAGCAGCCAAAACAGGAGGGGGAACACTGAAGCTTTCTTT	CASSQNRRGNTEAFF
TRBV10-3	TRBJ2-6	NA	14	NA	TGTGCCATCAGCCCAGGGACTGGGGCCAACGTCCTGACTTTC	CAISPGTGANVLTF
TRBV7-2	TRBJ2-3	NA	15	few	TGTGCCAGCAGCCGTCTAAGCGGGAGCACAGATACGCAGTATTTT	CASSRLSGSTDTQYF
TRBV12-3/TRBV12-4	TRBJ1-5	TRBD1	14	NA	TGTGCCAGCAGCAAGAGACAGGGGGGTCAGCCCCAGCATTTT	CASSKRQGGQPQHF
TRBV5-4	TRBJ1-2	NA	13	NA	TGTGCCAGCAGCACTACCTCAGATGTCGGCTACACCTTC	CASSTTSDVGYTF
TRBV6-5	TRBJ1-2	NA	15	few	TGTGCCAGCAGTCTTACAAGAGGAGTGGGCTATGGCTACACCTTC	CASSLTRGVGYGYTF
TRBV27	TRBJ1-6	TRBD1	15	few	TGTGCCAGCAGTTTAGAGGGGGCAAGTAATTCACCCCTCCACTTT	CASSLEGASNSPLHF